The 27 T cell receptor beta chains below were found in one sample sequenced in a study of cytomegalovirus exposure and HLA in healthy donors. Primers: 60 Vbeta forward and 13 Jbeta reverse. Produced via immunoSEQ multiplex PCR; TCRdb's table is partial and in-frame only. This table has more than 50,000 clones, 77% appearing once. Material: PBMCs. The receptors were sampled from a female donor in good health and CMV-seronegative.

This clone was seen a handful of times. This chain joins TRBV29-1 and TRBJ2-7; no clear D. The CDR3 runs 12 residues. Germline V CDR1 and CDR2: SQVTM, ANQGSEA. Trimming pared 4 bases from V and 2 bases from J, leaving 9 bases between. The CDR3 DNA is TGCAGCGTTGCCCCGGGTACCTACGAGCAGTACTTC. Translated, it gives CSVAPGTYEQYF.

This clone was seen only once. This chain connects TRBV5-6 to TRBJ2-5; 8 nucleotides align to TRBD2. The closer fit of TRBJ2-7 to the DNA end suggests the J call may be wrong. The CDR3 is made up of 16 amino acids. Germline V gene lookup returns CDR1 SGHDT and CDR2 YYEEEE. The CDR3 bases are TGTGCCAGCAGCCCCGGATTAGCGGGATTAGCCTACGAGCAGTACTTC. It specifies CASSPGLAGLAYEQYF.

In this sample, this clone turned up once. The chain combines TRBV9 with TRBJ2-7; 7 bases agree with TRBD1. Germline V gives CDR1 SGDLS, CDR2 YYNGEE. Trimming at V came to 2 bases and at J to 2 bases, leaving 4 bases not matched to a gene. This CDR3 is 14 amino acids long. For the CDR3, the DNA is TGTGCCAGCAGCGTGACAGGGCAAGCCTACGAGCAGTACTTC. Translating it yields CASSVTGQAYEQYF.

The chain has TRBV5-1 and TRBJ1-1; 11 nucleotides line up with TRBD1. J gave up 8 bases and V 4 bases, and 7 bases lay outside the gene matches. Germline loops: CDR1 SGHRS, CDR2 YFSETQ. This CDR3 is 14 amino acids long. The CDR3 loop is CASSPGTGGTEAFF. DNA for the CDR3: TGCGCCAGCAGCCCCGGGACAGGGGGAACAGAAGCTTTCTTT.

CDR3 in amino acids: CASRPHSGSTYEQYF. As DNA, the CDR3 is TGTGCCAGCCGGCCTCACTCCGGGTCCACCTACGAGCAGTACTTC. The chain is built from TRBV19 and TRBJ2-7, with D hard to call. The CDR3 sequence is 15 residues long. Germline CDR1 is LNHDA and CDR2 is SQIVND (reference sequence). The V gene lost 9 bases and the J gene lost 2 bases, with 20 bases spanning the gap.

The chain links TRBV27 to TRBJ2-1, with 13 bases aligning to TRBD2. Germline assignment: CDR1 MNHEY and CDR2 SMNVEV (reference sequence). This CDR3 region has 16 residues. Trimming at V came to 6 bases and at J to 5 bases, leaving 7 bases not matched to a gene. The CDR3 region has the DNA TGTGCCAGCAGCTCGGAGGGACTAGCGGGAAACAATGAGCAGTTCTTC. Translation: CASSSEGLAGNNEQFF.

This clone was detected only a few times. The chain combines TRBV7-2 with TRBJ2-3; D not resolved. V was pared by 5 bases and J by 0 bases, with 9 bases between. The length of the CDR3 is 14 residues. Per germline, CDR1 SGHTA and CDR2 FQGNSA. The CDR3 region has the DNA TGTGCCAGCAGCCCGACATTAAGCACAGATACGCAGTATTTT. Translated: CASSPTLSTDTQYF.

The chain combines TRBV7-2 with TRBJ1-2; a possible D gene is TRBD1 (6 bases). The germline V gene has CDR1 SGHTA and CDR2 FQGNSA. This CDR3 spans 17 amino acids. Between the trimmed V and J ends, which lost 5 bases and 5 bases, there was a span of 24 bases. The CDR3 coding sequence is TGTGCCAGCAGCCCGGGGGGGGGTTGGGGGCAAGTTTATGGCTACACCTTC. It yields the protein CASSPGGGWGQVYGYTF.

The V gene is TRBV2, the J gene TRBJ2-1; D perhaps matches TRBD2 (6 bases). The CDR3 totals 15 residues. Germline V gene lookup returns CDR1 SNHLY and CDR2 FYNNEI. The ends were cut back, 6 bases at V and 8 bases at J, with 20 bases in the middle. The CDR3 DNA reads as TGTGCCAGCAGCTCCCGCGGGACTGTCAACGATGAGCAGTTCTTC. Translating it yields CASSSRGTVNDEQFF.

The V gene is TRBV19, the J gene TRBJ1-2, with 9 positions matching TRBD1. The germline gives CDR1 LNHDA, CDR2 SQIVND (reference sequence). The CDR3 is 15 amino acids. With V trimmed by 8 bases and J by 4 bases, 11 bases remained unmatched. CDR3 sequence reads: CASGVQGASVYGYTF. The CDR3 DNA sequence: TGTGCCAGTGGGGTACAGGGGGCGTCAGTCTATGGCTACACCTTC. Based on the CDR3 plus reference TRBV19 and TRBJ1-2, the full variable domain is DGGITQSPKYLFRKEGQNVTLSCEQNLNHDAMYWYRQDPGQGLRLIYYSQIVNDFQKGDIAEGYSVSREKKESFPLTVTSAQKNPTAFYLCASGVQGASVYGYTFGSGTRLTVV.

This chain uses TRBV7-3 with TRBJ2-2; D gene unclear. Trimming removed 2 bases at V and 2 bases at J, with 6 bases between. Looked up from germline, CDR1 is SGHTA and CDR2 is FQGTGA. The length of the CDR3 is 14 residues. The CDR3 nucleotides read TGTGCCAGCAGCTTACTGACTAACACCGGGGAGCTGTTTTTT. Its translation is CASSLLTNTGELFF.

This chain joins TRBV7-8 and TRBJ2-7; no clear D gene. Germline V CDR1 and CDR2: SGHVS, FQNEAQ. The CDR3 has 13 residues. Trimming stripped 1 base from V and 4 bases from J, with 8 bases between. CDR3 sequence: CASSLDSLYEQYF. The CDR3, as DNA: TGTGCCAGCAGCTTAGACAGCCTTTACGAGCAGTACTTC.

This chain uses TRBV27 with TRBJ1-1, with D maybe TRBD1 (5 bases). The CDR3 extends over 12 amino acids. Germline CDR1 and CDR2: MNHEY and SMNVEV (reference sequence). V lost 11 bases and J lost 0, with 10 bases in between. The CDR3 DNA sequence: TGTGCCGCGGGGGGTATGAACACTGAAGCTTTCTTT. Protein sequence: CAAGGMNTEAFF.

The chain links TRBV5-1 to TRBJ2-7; maybe TRBD2 (6 bases). Germline-derived CDR1 and CDR2 are SGHRS and YFSETQ. V dropped 0 bases and J dropped 5 bases, with 12 bases sitting between them. The CDR3 consists of 14 residues. CDR3 loop: CASSLVGGGDEQYF. CDR3 DNA sequence: TGCGCCAGCAGCTTGGTCGGGGGAGGCGACGAGCAGTACTTC.

V gene TRBV10-2 combines with J gene TRBJ2-5; 8 bases are a match to TRBD2. This CDR3 is 15 amino acids long. Germline V gives CDR1 WSHSY, CDR2 SAAADI. V was clipped by 6 bases and J by 4 bases; unmatched bases: 10. This chain's CDR3 is CASRDGRAVGETQYF. CDR3 coding DNA: TGCGCCAGCAGGGACGGGAGGGCCGTGGGAGAGACCCAGTACTTC.

Only one count was recorded for this clone. The chain combines TRBV13 with TRBJ2-3; 10 nucleotides align to TRBD2. The CDR3 is 15 amino acids. CDR1 and CDR2 (germline): PRHDT, FYEKMQ (reference sequence). The V gene end was trimmed by 5 bases and the J gene end by 7 bases; junction bases not matched to a gene: 9. Here the CDR3 DNA reads TGTGCCAGCAGCGACAGACTAGCGGGTTTATATACGCAGTATTTT. It is translated as CASSDRLAGLYTQYF.

The gene calls are TRBV21-1 and TRBJ2-2; TRBD1 is the table's D call, not checked against the DNA. TRBV21-1 is tagged as a pseudogene. CDR3 length: 18 residues. Written as DNA, the CDR3 is TGTGCCAGCAGCAAATCTCGGGACAGGGGGCGGTACACCGGGGAGCTGTTTTTT. Translating gives CASSKSRDRGRYTGELFF.

This chain uses TRBV27 with TRBJ2-3; weak D call: TRBD1 (5 bases). V was clipped by 5 bases and J by 0 bases, with 12 bases between them. CDR1 is MNHEY and CDR2 is SMNVEV in the germline V gene (reference sequence). The CDR3 extends over 15 amino acids. CDR3 loop: CASSPWTLSTDTQYF. In DNA form, the CDR3 reads TGTGCCAGCAGTCCCTGGACACTGAGCACAGATACGCAGTATTTT.

This chain uses TRBV7-3 with TRBJ2-2; TRBD1 is a possible D gene (6 bases). The ends were cut back, 2 bases at V and 7 bases at J, with 14 bases in the middle. Germline V lookup: CDR1 SGHTA, CDR2 FQGTGA. The CDR3 loop spans 15 amino acids. This chain's CDR3 is CASSLVRGRDGELFF. CDR3 bases: TGTGCCAGCAGCTTAGTCAGGGGCCGAGACGGGGAGCTGTTTTTT.

The chain couples TRBV5-1 to TRBJ2-7; 9 bases are shared with TRBD2. The CDR3 is made up of 15 amino acids. V shed 4 bases, J shed 0 bases, and the junction held 5 bases outside the gene matches. The germline CDR1 and CDR2 sequences are SGHRS and YFSETQ. CDR3 DNA: TGCGCCAGCAGCGCGACTAGCGGCCGCTCCTACGAGCAGTACTTC. It specifies CASSATSGRSYEQYF.

This clone was seen a single time. The chain recombines TRBV4-1 with TRBJ2-5; 8 bases are a match to TRBD1. Losses at the gene ends were 0 bases for V and 6 bases for J; bases not matched to a gene: 12. Germline V CDR1 and CDR2: MGHRA, YSYEKL. The CDR3 loop spans 17 amino acids. CDR3 sequence (DNA): TGCGCCAGCAGCCAAGACCTTTACTCCCGACAGGGGCAGACCCAGTACTTC. Translating it yields CASSQDLYSRQGQTQYF.

This chain uses TRBV7-9 with TRBJ2-5; 14 positions agree with TRBD2. The CDR3 spans 18 residues. Germline trimming cut 1 base from V and 9 bases from J; bases unmatched to any gene: 13. Germline lookup yields CDR1 SEHNR and CDR2 FQNEAQ (reference sequence). The CDR3 bases are TGTGCCAGCAGCTTAGGGTTGAGGACTAGCGGGAGGTCGGAGGCCCAGTACTTC. It encodes CASSLGLRTSGRSEAQYF.

The gene calls are TRBV2 and TRBJ1-4; D is possibly TRBD1 (6 bases). From germline, CDR1 is SNHLY and CDR2 FYNNEI. The CDR3 runs to 16 residues. Trimming took off 3 bases at V and 5 bases at J, with 16 bases between the two ends. Here the CDR3 DNA reads TGTGCCAGCAGTGATGGAGGACAGAGCCTAAATGAAAAACTGTTTTTT. Amino acids: CASSDGGQSLNEKLFF.

This clone was picked up a small number of times. The chain has TRBV18 and TRBJ1-1; tentative D call: TRBD1 (6 bases). V lost 1 base and J 4 bases, leaving 7 bases between the germline ends. Germline CDR1 is KGHSH and CDR2 is LQKENI. CDR3 length: 13 residues. This chain's CDR3 is CASSPLGGTEAFF. DNA of the CDR3: TGTGCCAGCTCACCACTAGGGGGCACTGAAGCTTTCTTT.

The chain is built from TRBV13 and TRBJ2-7, with 9 bases lining up with TRBD1. This CDR3 region has 15 residues. J was trimmed by 6 bases and V by 0 bases; bases with no gene match: 6. Germline CDR1 reads PRHDT; CDR2 reads FYEKMQ (reference sequence). CDR3 nucleotides: TGTGCCAGCAGCTTAGGTGGGACAGGGTTTTTCGAGCAGTACTTC. It encodes CASSLGGTGFFEQYF.

V and J are TRBV5-6 and TRBJ1-2; a weak D match, TRBD1 (5 bases). Looked up from germline, CDR1 is SGHDT and CDR2 is YYEEEE. V lost 0 bases, J lost 4 bases, and 13 bases lay in between. The CDR3 sequence is 15 residues long. The CDR3 coding sequence is TGTGCCAGCAGCTTGGGGGGCCCCTTTGGCTATGGCTACACCTTC. Translated, it gives CASSLGGPFGYGYTF.

In this sample, this clone turned up once. J is TRBJ2-7 and V is TRBV6-5, with 8 bases lining up with TRBD1. The trim removed 5 bases at V and 6 bases at J, leaving 9 bases unmatched. Germline assignment: CDR1 MNHEY and CDR2 SVGAGI. The CDR3 sequence is 14 residues long. The CDR3 region is CASSEGPTGGEQYF. Here the CDR3 DNA reads TGTGCCAGCAGTGAAGGTCCCACAGGGGGCGAGCAGTACTTC.